This paragraph covers one T cell receptor (beta chain) sequence. No antigen is known for it. Deletions cut 3 bases from V and 2 bases from J, with 13 bases between. The CDR3 runs to 15 residues. Germline V lookup: CDR1 MGHRA, CDR2 YSYEKL. TCRdb's table, derived via immunoSEQ multiplex PCR, lists solely in-frame clones and lacks some. The sample gives roughly 1,800,000 clones, approximately 94% of which show up once; 0.95% to 1.5% is in the top ten. The sample is drawn from a study of shared clonotypes between healthy human individuals. Study findings and constraints: The study found lower generation probabilities in non-shared clonotypes than in those shared by all four donors.

Naivety among CD8 cells was defined by CD45RO negativity and positive CCR7 selection, thereby excluding terminally differentiated effector memory CD45RA+ cells. V usage is TRBV4-1 and J usage is TRBJ1-2; TRBD1 is a possible D gene (5 bases). The specimen was naive CD8+ T cells sorted from blood. The TCR originated in a man between 18 and 29 years old in good health. CDR3 region: CASSQQGNPNYGYTF. The CDR3 nucleotides read TGCGCCAGCAGCCAGCAGGGCAACCCCAACTATGGCTACACCTTC.